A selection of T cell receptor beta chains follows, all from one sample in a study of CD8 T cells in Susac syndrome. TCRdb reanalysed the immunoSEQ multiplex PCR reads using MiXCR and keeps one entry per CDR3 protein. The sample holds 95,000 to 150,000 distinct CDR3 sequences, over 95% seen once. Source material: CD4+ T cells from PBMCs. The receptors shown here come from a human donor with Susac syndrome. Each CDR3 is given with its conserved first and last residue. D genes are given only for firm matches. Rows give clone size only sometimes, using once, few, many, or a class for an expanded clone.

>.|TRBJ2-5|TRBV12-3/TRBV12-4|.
CASSLPDQETQYF
TGTGCCAGCAGTTTACCCGACCAAGAGACCCAGTACTTC
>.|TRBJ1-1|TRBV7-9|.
CASSPFVGTEAFF
TGTGCCAGCAGCCCTTTCGTTGGCACTGAAGCTTTCTTT
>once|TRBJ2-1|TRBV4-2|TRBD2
CASSPQRRTSGRMLF
TGTGCCAGCAGCCCCCAGAGGCGTACTAGCGGGAGGATGCTCTTC
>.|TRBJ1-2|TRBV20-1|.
CSARLDSNYGYTF
TGCAGTGCTAGACTGGACAGTAACTATGGCTACACCTTC
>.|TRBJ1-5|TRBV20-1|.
CSARGRQTRGNQPQHF
TGCAGTGCTAGGGGACGGCAAACCAGGGGCAATCAGCCCCAGCATTTT
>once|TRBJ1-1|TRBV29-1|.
CSARAGVGTEAFF
TGCAGTGCTAGGGCGGGCGTGGGCACTGAAGCTTTCTTT
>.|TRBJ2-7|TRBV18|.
CASSVGGSYEQYF
TGTGCCAGCTCAGTAGGGGGCTCCTACGAGCAGTACTTC
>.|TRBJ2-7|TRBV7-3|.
CASSSQPGPPYEQYF
TGTGCCAGCAGCTCGCAGCCGGGACCTCCCTACGAGCAGTACTTC
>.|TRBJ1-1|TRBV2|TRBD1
CASRRTGEGTEAFF
TGTGCCAGCAGACGGACAGGGGAGGGCACTGAAGCTTTCTTT
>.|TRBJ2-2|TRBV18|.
CASSPRLENTGELFF
TGTGCCAGCTCACCGCGGCTAGAGAACACCGGGGAGCTGTTTTTT
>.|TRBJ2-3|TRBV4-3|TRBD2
CASSQPGGADTQYF
TGCGCCAGCAGCCAACCGGGAGGGGCAGATACGCAGTATTTT
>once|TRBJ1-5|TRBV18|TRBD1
CASSRLDRGSAQPQHF
TGTGCCAGCTCACGCTTGGACAGGGGGAGCGCTCAGCCCCAGCATTTT
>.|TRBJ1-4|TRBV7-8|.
CASSRQRGANEKLFF
TGTGCCAGCAGCAGGCAGCGGGGGGCTAATGAAAAACTGTTTTTT